This is a list of T cell receptor beta chains from one sample in a study of T cell responses to AZD1222 COVID-19 vaccine. Produced via immunoSEQ multiplex PCR; TCRdb's table is partial and in-frame only. This sample carries 180,000 or so clones, 92% of them seen once, and the ten largest clones take approximately 1.2%. The material sequenced was peripheral blood, taken 28 days after the second AZD1222 dose. The receptors stem from an adult who received the AZD1222 COVID-19 vaccine. Each CDR3 is given with its conserved first and last residue. D genes are given only for firm matches. Some rows mark clone size as missing; the rest say once, few, many or name a class of expanded clone.

DNA	CDR3	D	size	V	J
TGTGCCAGCAGTTACCAAGGAGGGAACACTGAAGCTTTCTTT	CASSYQGGNTEAFF	-	-	TRBV6-5	TRBJ1-1
TGTGCCATCAGTGGGGGGACAGGGACTGAAGCTTTCTTT	CAISGGTGTEAFF	TRBD1	-	TRBV10-3	TRBJ1-1
TGTGCCAGCAGCTGGGGGCGCCCGTGGTTTGGCTACACCTTC	CASSWGRPWFGYTF	-	-	TRBV5-6	TRBJ1-2
TGTGCCAGCGCCTGGGGACCTCTAAGCTCCTACGAGCAGTACTTC	CASAWGPLSSYEQYF	-	-	TRBV27	TRBJ2-7
TGTGCCACCAGCCGCCGGGACAGGGGCACTGAAGCTTTCTTT	CATSRRDRGTEAFF	TRBD1	-	TRBV15	TRBJ1-1
TGTGCCAGCAGCCAAGATGAGGGCTACACCTTC	CASSQDEGYTF	-	-	TRBV4-2	TRBJ1-2
TGTGCCAGCAGCTCAGCCCCGGCGGGCTACACCTTC	CASSSAPAGYTF	-	-	TRBV5-4	TRBJ1-2
TGTGCCTGGAGTCTTGGGGATTACGAGCAGTACTTC	CAWSLGDYEQYF	-	once	TRBV30	TRBJ2-7
TGTGCCAGCAGTTACGGGTTGGGGGGCAATCAGCCCCAGCATTTT	CASSYGLGGNQPQHF	-	-	TRBV6-2/TRBV6-3	TRBJ1-5
TGTGCCAGCAGCTTAGGGCAGGGAAGTGGCACAGATACGCAGTATTTT	CASSLGQGSGTDTQYF	-	once	TRBV7-9	TRBJ2-3
TGTGCCAGCAGCTTAAGGAGGGTGCGGAACACTGAAGCTTTCTTT	CASSLRRVRNTEAFF	-	-	TRBV11-1	TRBJ1-1
TGTGCCAGCAGTTACAATGGCGAGCAGTACTTC	CASSYNGEQYF	-	-	TRBV2	TRBJ2-7
TGTGCCAGCAGCGCCATAACCTCAGGGGACGTGTATGGCTACACCTTC	CASSAITSGDVYGYTF	-	-	TRBV5-6	TRBJ1-2
TGCAGCGCCACCCCCAGGGGAGGTTTTGGCTACACCTTC	CSATPRGGFGYTF	-	-	TRBV29-1	TRBJ1-2
TGTGCCAGCACCACAATTTTAGGGAACACTGAAGCTTTCTTT	CASTTILGNTEAFF	-	once	TRBV2	TRBJ1-1
TGTGCCAGTAAGAAGGACTGGATCGACAGGGACCAAGCTAACTATGGCTACACCTTC	CASKKDWIDRDQANYGYTF	TRBD1	-	TRBV19	TRBJ1-2
TGTGCCAGCGTTGGGGACAGTGGAAACACCATATATTTT	CASVGDSGNTIYF	TRBD1	-	TRBV6-5	TRBJ1-3